The following is a T cell receptor beta chain sequence with its context. The sample originates from a study of blood T cell repertoires in COVID-19. For the study at large: Spain, Italy and the United States supplied samples that represented acute and convalescent COVID-19.

Authors' analysis steps: Reference gene primer amplification gave estimated nucleated cell counts. Sequencing was performed with immunoSEQ multiplex PCR; in TCRdb, only in-frame clones are kept and a portion is missing. V, J and clone size are taken as reported in that table, and D and trimming were inferred from the DNA itself. The data hold 60,000 to 85,000 clones, with roughly 80% observed a single time. The CDR3 spans 14 residues. Trimming took off 4 bases at V and 8 bases at J, with 14 bases between the two ends. CDR1 is MNHEY and CDR2 is SMNVEV in the germline V gene (reference sequence). Material for sequencing was peripheral blood. The chain combines TRBV27 with TRBJ2-2; D call uncertain. This TCR derives from a woman between 55 and 75 years old with acute or convalescent COVID-19. The CDR3 bases are TGTGCCAGCAGTTACCAGGTCTCCAAGGGGGAGCTGTTTTTT. Encoded protein: CASSYQVSKGELFF.